A single sample is the source of the 27 T cell receptor beta chains below, sequenced in a study of blood T cell repertoires in COVID-19. TCRdb keeps only in-frame clones here, not all; method: immunoSEQ multiplex PCR. The sample carries 51,000 or so clones, just under 90% recorded once. The sample consisted of peripheral blood. The receptor source for this set is an elderly man with active or convalescent COVID-19.

This chain uses TRBV10-1 with TRBJ2-1; no clear D. The CDR3 contains 15 residues. Germline values: CDR1 WNHNN, CDR2 SYGVQD (reference sequence). V was clipped by 0 bases and J by 10 bases, with 16 bases between them. The CDR3, as DNA: TGCGCCAGCAGTGAGTCTTCGTCGACATGGATCGAGCAGTTCTTC. The encoded protein is CASSESSSTWIEQFF.

The chain joins TRBV5-4 to TRBJ2-5; D is possibly TRBD1 (6 bases). The CDR3 extends over 15 amino acids. Trimming stripped 4 bases from V and 5 bases from J, with 18 bases between. Germline V gene data show CDR1 as SGHNT and CDR2 as YYREEE (reference sequence). In DNA form, the CDR3 reads TGTGCCAGCAGCACGCTTGATGGGGGCCGGGAGACCCAGTACTTC. Translating it yields CASSTLDGGRETQYF.

The chain is built from TRBV7-6 and TRBJ2-1; 11 nucleotides line up with TRBD2. This CDR3 region has 15 residues. V dropped 1 base and J dropped 8; count of bases not matched to a gene: 4. Germline lookup yields CDR1 SGHVS and CDR2 FNYEAQ. CDR3 sequence (DNA): TGTGCCAGCAGCTTAGTAGCGGGGGGGCCCTATGAGCAGTTCTTC. Its translation is CASSLVAGGPYEQFF. The complete variable domain, with remaining parts taken from reference TRBV7-6 and TRBJ2-1, reads GAGVSQSPRYKVTKRGQDVALRCDPISGHVSLYWYRQALGQGPEFLTYFNYEAQQDKSGLPNDRFSAERPEGSISTLTIQRTEQRDSAMYRCASSLVAGGPYEQFFGPGTRLTVL.

As regards this clone: Within the sample, other DNA sequences also encode this same CDR3. The chain joins TRBV4-2 to TRBJ2-7, with D perhaps matching TRBD2 (6 bases). The V end lost 1 base, the J end lost 0 bases, and 16 bases lay between the germline ends. The CDR3 is 17 residues long. The germline V gene encodes CDR1 LGHNA and CDR2 YNFKEQ. CDR3 loop: CASSQASEGRFSYEQYF. CDR3 DNA sequence: TGTGCCAGCAGCCAAGCTAGCGAGGGCCGGTTCTCCTACGAGCAGTACTTC.

The rearrangement uses TRBV7-3 and TRBJ2-2; 7 positions match TRBD2. Trimming removed 2 bases from V and 7 bases from J; junction bases left unmatched: 7. Germline assignment: CDR1 SGHTA and CDR2 FQGTGA. This CDR3 region has 15 residues. The CDR3 DNA sequence: TGTGCCAGCAGCTTACTGGGAGGGGTTGGCGGGGAGCTGTTTTTT. This gives the protein CASSLLGGVGGELFF. Based on the CDR3 plus reference TRBV7-3 and TRBJ2-2, the full variable domain is GAGVSQTPSNKVTEKGKYVELRCDPISGHTALYWYRQSLGQGPEFLIYFQGTGAADDSGLPNDRFFAVRPEGSVSTLKIQRTERGDSAVYLCASSLLGGVGGELFFGEGSRLTVL.

Comments on this clone: One end of the junction does not line up with germline, which may come from a read error. The chain combines TRBV27 with TRBJ2-1; maybe TRBD1 (6 bases). In germline, CDR1 is MNHEY, CDR2 SMNVEV (reference sequence). The length of the CDR3 is 15 residues. CDR3: CTPDRSQLLDNEQFF. CDR3 DNA sequence: TGCACCCCCGACAGGAGCCAATTACTCGACAATGAGCAGTTCTTC.

This chain uses TRBV5-4 with TRBJ2-7, with TRBD1 identical over 9 bases. The ends lost 4 bases at V and 12 bases at J; junction bases unmatched: 20. CDR3 length: 16 residues. Per germline, CDR1 SGHNT and CDR2 YYREEE (reference sequence). CDR3 region: CASSPAPPGQGIGSYF. The CDR3, as DNA: TGTGCCAGCAGCCCGGCACCCCCGGGACAGGGTATTGGGTCGTACTTC. Complete variable domain (other parts from reference TRBV5-4 and TRBJ2-7): ETGVTQSPTHLIKTRGQQVTLRCSSQSGHNTVSWYQQALGQGPQFIFQYYREEENGRGNFPPRFSGLQFPNYSSELNVNALELDDSALYLCASSPAPPGQGIGSYFGPGTRLTVT.

The chain links TRBV6-6 to TRBJ1-5, with 10 bases lining up with TRBD1. The junction had 6 bases not matched to a gene; V was cut back by 4 bases and J by 6 bases. CDR1 is MNHNY and CDR2 is SVGAGI in the germline V gene (reference sequence). The CDR3 runs to 15 residues. The CDR3 DNA reads as TGTGCCAGCAGTTTAGGACAGGGGGGAAGTCAGCCCCAGCATTTT. This codes for CASSLGQGGSQPQHF.

The chain employs TRBV6-5 and TRBJ1-5; TRBD1 might be the D (5 bases). Deletions cut 10 bases from V and 0 bases from J, with 10 bases between. CDR3 length equals 13 residues. The germline CDR1 and CDR2 sequences are MNHEY and SVGAGI. CDR3 sequence reads: CATQRGSNQPQHF. The CDR3 DNA sequence: TGTGCCACCCAAAGGGGTAGCAATCAGCCCCAGCATTTT.

The chain employs TRBV3-1 (or the pseudogene TRBV3-2) and TRBJ2-1, with D perhaps TRBD1 (6 bases). V gave up 2 bases and J gave up 2 bases, with 10 bases separating them. This CDR3 has 15 residues. Germline V lookup: CDR1 LGHDT, CDR2 YNNKEL (reference sequence). CDR3 residues: CASSQRGGTYNEQFF. For the CDR3, the DNA is TGTGCCAGCAGCCAACGTGGGGGCACCTACAATGAGCAGTTCTTC.

The chain has TRBV30 and TRBJ2-7, with TRBD1 matching over 9 bases. Germline CDR1 and CDR2: GTSNPN and SVGIG (reference sequence). This CDR3 spans 15 amino acids. After removal of 0 bases from V and 8 bases from J, the junction contained 11 bases not matched to a gene. The DNA of the CDR3 is TGTGCCTGGAGTGTTAGGGACAGGGTAGGGGCGAAGCAGTACTTC. Translated: CAWSVRDRVGAKQYF.

The chain combines TRBV28 with TRBJ1-5, with D maybe TRBD1 (5 bases). Germline V gives CDR1 MDHEN, CDR2 SYDVKM. This CDR3 has 18 residues. The ends were cut back, 4 bases at V and 3 bases at J, with 22 bases in the middle. CDR3 sequence reads: CASSWWVDSGPSNQPQHF. The CDR3 nucleotides read TGTGCCAGCAGTTGGTGGGTTGATTCAGGGCCCTCCAATCAGCCCCAGCATTTT.

The V gene is TRBV7-2, the J gene TRBJ2-6; D is undetermined. This CDR3 region has 15 residues. V gave up 5 bases and J gave up 1 base, with 9 bases separating them. CDR1 is SGHTA, CDR2 FQGNSA, per germline. The CDR3 loop reads CASSLGVSGANVLTF. CDR3 in DNA: TGTGCCAGCAGCCTGGGCGTTTCTGGGGCCAACGTCCTGACTTTC.

The gene calls are TRBV11-2 and TRBJ2-7, with D possibly matching TRBD2 (7 bases). The CDR3 totals 14 residues. Germline V CDR1 and CDR2: SGHAT, FQNNGV. The V and J ends lost 5 bases and 2 bases respectively, with 13 bases between them. CDR3 loop: CASSGGGTTYEQYF. CDR3 in DNA: TGTGCCAGCAGCGGGGGGGGCACCACCTACGAGCAGTACTTC.

This chain connects TRBV19 to TRBJ2-7, with D perhaps TRBD2 (6 bases). The CDR3 consists of 15 residues. The V end lost 1 base, the J end lost 6 bases, and 16 bases lay between the germline ends. CDR1 and CDR2 from the germline V gene are LNHDA and SQIVND (reference sequence). CDR3 nucleotides: TGTGCCAGTAGTATAGCCCCCGGGGCGGGGAGCGAGCAGTACTTC. It translates to CASSIAPGAGSEQYF. Together with reference TRBV19 and TRBJ2-7, the CDR3 gives the full variable domain: DGGITQSPKYLFRKEGQNVTLSCEQNLNHDAMYWYRQDPGQGLRLIYYSQIVNDFQKGDIAEGYSVSREKKESFPLTVTSAQKNPTAFYLCASSIAPGAGSEQYFGPGTRLTVT.

This chain joins TRBV7-2 and TRBJ2-7, with TRBD2 matching 9 bases. Trimming took 1 base from V and 2 from J; bases not matched to a gene: 3. The CDR3 is 15 amino acids. Germline V CDR1 and CDR2: SGHTA, FQGNSA. The CDR3 region is CASSLVAGVTYEQYF. CDR3 bases: TGTGCCAGCAGCTTAGTAGCGGGGGTTACCTACGAGCAGTACTTC.

This chain joins TRBV7-9 and TRBJ2-5, with 13 bases aligning to TRBD2. The CDR3 is 16 residues long. Germline trimming cut 3 bases from V and 4 bases from J; bases unmatched to any gene: 5. In germline, CDR1 is SEHNR, CDR2 FQNEAQ (reference sequence). CDR3 DNA sequence: TGTGCCAGCAGCTTTCCGGGACTAGCGGGAACAGAGACCCAGTACTTC. Translated, it gives CASSFPGLAGTETQYF.

This sequence joins TRBV12-1 and TRBJ1-2; the table calls TRBD1, which could not be checked here. TRBV12-1 is tagged as a pseudogene. This CDR3 spans 17 amino acids. The DNA of the CDR3 is TGTGCCAGCAGCTTTAATCCTTTAGCAGGGCCTAACTATGGCTACACCTTC. As protein: CASSFNPLAGPNYGYTF.

This chain links TRBV27 with TRBJ1-3; D gene unclear. Deletions cut 1 base from V and 6 bases from J, with 7 bases between. In germline, CDR1 is MNHEY, CDR2 SMNVEV (reference sequence). The length of the CDR3 is 13 residues. CDR3 protein: CASSLYGSNTIYF. For the CDR3, the DNA is TGTGCCAGCAGTTTATACGGGTCAAACACCATATATTTT.

This chain uses TRBV9 with TRBJ1-3; D might be TRBD1 (5 bases). V shed 3 bases and J shed 3 bases, with 13 bases lying between them. Germline CDR1 is SGDLS and CDR2 is YYNGEE. The CDR3 consists of 15 residues. CDR3: CASSEAAGLGNTIYF. The CDR3 DNA sequence: TGTGCCAGCAGCGAGGCCGCGGGGCTTGGAAACACCATATATTTT.

This rearrangement joins TRBV29-1 to TRBJ2-5; no firm D call. Trimming removed 4 bases from V and 5 bases from J, with 8 bases in between. The CDR3 has 11 amino acids. Germline loops: CDR1 SQVTM, CDR2 ANQGSEA. CDR3 nucleotide sequence: TGCAGCGTTGGAGGTTTGGAGACCCAGTACTTC. Translating it yields CSVGGLETQYF.

The chain links TRBV7-8 to TRBJ2-1; a weak D match, TRBD1 (6 bases). The V and J ends lost 5 bases and 3 bases respectively, with 8 bases between them. From germline, CDR1 is SGHVS and CDR2 FQNEAQ. This CDR3 contains 13 residues. CDR3 coding DNA: TGTGCCAGCAGCCCGGACAGCTACAATGAGCAGTTCTTC. Translation: CASSPDSYNEQFF.

The chain carries TRBV29-1 and TRBJ1-1; 10 bases are a match to TRBD1. With 5 bases clipped from V and 11 bases from J, the junction kept 14 bases outside the gene matches. CDR3 length: 14 amino acids. The germline V gene has CDR1 SQVTM and CDR2 ANQGSEA. The CDR3 loop is CSVSRVDRGQIAFF. The CDR3, as DNA: TGCAGCGTTTCTAGGGTAGACAGGGGGCAGATCGCTTTCTTT.

In nucleotides, the CDR3 is TGTGCCAGCACTGAGTCTTCCAATCAGCCCCAGCATTTT. Translation: CASTESSNQPQHF. The chain joins TRBV2 to TRBJ1-5; D is unresolved. The CDR3 is 13 residues long. Looked up from germline, CDR1 is SNHLY and CDR2 is FYNNEI. Trimming left V 7 bases short and J 3 bases short, with 10 bases between.

The chain recombines TRBV4-3 with TRBJ2-7, with TRBD2 matching over 9 bases. Losses at the gene ends were 4 bases for V and 2 bases for J; bases not matched to a gene: 15. The germline gives CDR1 LGHNA, CDR2 YSLEER. The CDR3 has 18 residues. CDR3 DNA: TGCGCCAGCAGCCGCAAAAAAGTCCCGGGACTAGCCCCCTACGAGCAGTACTTC. This encodes CASSRKKVPGLAPYEQYF.

This chain links TRBV5-8 with TRBJ1-1, with D hard to call. CDR1 and CDR2 from the germline V gene are SGHTS and YDEGEE. The CDR3 sequence is 14 residues long. V gave up 0 bases and J gave up 0 bases, with 6 bases separating them. The DNA of the CDR3 is TGTGCCAGCAGCTTGGAGCGGGTGAACACTGAAGCTTTCTTT. Amino acids: CASSLERVNTEAFF.

Here the CDR3 reads CASSSYSTNQPQHF. For the CDR3, the DNA is TGTGCCAGCAGCTCCTACAGTACTAATCAGCCCCAGCATTTT. The V call is TRBV7-2, the J call TRBJ1-5; no definite D call. Between the trimmed V and J ends, which lost 4 bases and 4 bases, there was a span of 11 bases. The CDR3 sequence is 14 residues long. Looked up from germline, CDR1 is SGHTA and CDR2 is FQGNSA.